The T cell receptor beta chain described here comes from a study of naive CD8 T cells in extremely preterm neonates. Assay: immunoSEQ multiplex PCR; the TCRdb copy retains only in-frame clones and omits some. The sample records 8,000 or so clones, about 98% being singletons. Trimming cost V 0 bases and J 4 bases; bases outside gene matches: 2. The CDR3 is 16 amino acids. The germline V gene has CDR1 MNHEY and CDR2 SVGAGI. Without labor or membrane rupture, elective cesareans at roughly 35-43 weeks supplied term cord blood. This rearrangement joins TRBV6-5 to TRBJ2-2; 10 bases map to TRBD2. The source is a newborn in good health. The sample comprised naive CD8+ T cells from cord blood. The CDR3 region is CASSYSSGGPTGELFF. In DNA form, the CDR3 reads TGTGCCAGCAGTTACTCTAGCGGGGGGCCCACCGGGGAGCTGTTTTTT.